This record looks at one T cell receptor (beta chain) sequence and its context. These data are taken from a study of T cell responses to AZD1222 COVID-19 vaccine. The data were produced by immunoSEQ multiplex PCR, yet TCRdb's version contains in-frame clones alone and is incomplete. The sample contains about 150,000 clones, approximately 90% of which appear only once. This CDR3 is 13 amino acids long. Per the germline V gene, CDR1 is SGDLS and CDR2 is YYNGEE. V lost 0 bases and J 2 bases, leaving 5 bases between the germline ends. The chain joins TRBV9 to TRBJ2-5; D uncertain. This specimen consisted of peripheral blood, obtained 28 days after the second AZD1222 dose. The sequence derives from an adult who received the AZD1222 COVID-19 vaccine. CDR3 in amino acids: CASSVGQQETQYF. The CDR3 DNA reads TGTGCCAGCAGCGTAGGGCAGCAAGAGACCCAGTACTTC. Looking up the rest from reference TRBV9 and TRBJ2-5 gives the full variable domain: DSGVTQTPKHLITATGQRVTLRCSPRSGDLSVYWYQQSLDQGLQFLIQYYNGEERAKGNILERFSAQQFPDLHSELNLSSLELGDSALYFCASSVGQQETQYFGPGTRLLVL.